The entry below describes one TCR beta chain. Antigen unknown. CDR1 SGDLS and CDR2 YYNGEE come from the germline V gene. The CDR3 is made up of 16 amino acids. The junction had 7 bases not matched to a gene; V was cut back by 1 base and J by 4 bases. Assay: immunoSEQ multiplex PCR; the TCRdb copy retains only in-frame clones and omits some. The sample includes thousands of clones, more than 75% of them seen just once. Each population, CD4+ and CD8+ cells, was isolated by positive magnetic bead selection and checked for purity by flow cytometry. The sample belongs to a study of somatic mutations in cytotoxic T cells in rheumatoid arthritis. Across the study: Peripheral blood samples of roughly 30 ml EDTA were taken from patients directly after diagnosis and before treatment. Broader study findings: CD8+ clonality rose with age in rheumatoid arthritis patients, not healthy controls. No significant CD8+ T-cell clonality difference was found between rheumatoid arthritis patients and age-matched controls.

The sample consisted of CD8+ T cells sorted from blood. The chain uses TRBV9 and TRBJ2-3; TRBD2 matches at 9 bases. The clonotype was recovered from a woman aged 50 to 60 with rheumatoid arthritis. The CDR3 DNA follows: TGTGCCAGCAGCGTAACAGCGGGGGGCACTCCAGATACGCAGTATTTT. This gives the protein CASSVTAGGTPDTQYF.